Sequencing of this T cell receptor (beta chain) was carried out in a study of beta chain features in type 1 diabetes. On the study more broadly: The number of sorted cells examined across all samples was around 99 million.

Investigators reverse transcribed all isolated RNA, so they sequenced expressed TCRB transcripts. The data were produced by immunoSEQ multiplex PCR, yet TCRdb's version contains in-frame clones alone and is incomplete. The sample has about 160,000 clones, 7.5% to 8.5% seen once. CDR1 and CDR2 from the germline V gene are MNHEY and SMNVEV (reference sequence). The CDR3 has 15 amino acids. V gave up 6 bases and J gave up 0 bases; unmatched junction bases: 2. Purity exceeded 98% in all sorted populations. This clone has just one count. The antigen remains undetermined. Study conclusions and caveats: Using cDNA template may skew counts toward highly expressing activated cells. Type 1 diabetes patients had TCRB CDR3s that were shorter (moderately but significantly so) in all four CD4+ subsets.

This sequence originates from a man younger than 35 with type 1 diabetes. The chain joins TRBV27 to TRBJ2-6; 7 bases align to TRBD1. Sequenced: central memory CD4+ T cells from blood. The CDR3 sequence is CASRTGTSGANVLTF. CDR3 DNA sequence: TGTGCCAGCAGGACAGGGACCTCTGGGGCCAACGTCCTGACTTTC.